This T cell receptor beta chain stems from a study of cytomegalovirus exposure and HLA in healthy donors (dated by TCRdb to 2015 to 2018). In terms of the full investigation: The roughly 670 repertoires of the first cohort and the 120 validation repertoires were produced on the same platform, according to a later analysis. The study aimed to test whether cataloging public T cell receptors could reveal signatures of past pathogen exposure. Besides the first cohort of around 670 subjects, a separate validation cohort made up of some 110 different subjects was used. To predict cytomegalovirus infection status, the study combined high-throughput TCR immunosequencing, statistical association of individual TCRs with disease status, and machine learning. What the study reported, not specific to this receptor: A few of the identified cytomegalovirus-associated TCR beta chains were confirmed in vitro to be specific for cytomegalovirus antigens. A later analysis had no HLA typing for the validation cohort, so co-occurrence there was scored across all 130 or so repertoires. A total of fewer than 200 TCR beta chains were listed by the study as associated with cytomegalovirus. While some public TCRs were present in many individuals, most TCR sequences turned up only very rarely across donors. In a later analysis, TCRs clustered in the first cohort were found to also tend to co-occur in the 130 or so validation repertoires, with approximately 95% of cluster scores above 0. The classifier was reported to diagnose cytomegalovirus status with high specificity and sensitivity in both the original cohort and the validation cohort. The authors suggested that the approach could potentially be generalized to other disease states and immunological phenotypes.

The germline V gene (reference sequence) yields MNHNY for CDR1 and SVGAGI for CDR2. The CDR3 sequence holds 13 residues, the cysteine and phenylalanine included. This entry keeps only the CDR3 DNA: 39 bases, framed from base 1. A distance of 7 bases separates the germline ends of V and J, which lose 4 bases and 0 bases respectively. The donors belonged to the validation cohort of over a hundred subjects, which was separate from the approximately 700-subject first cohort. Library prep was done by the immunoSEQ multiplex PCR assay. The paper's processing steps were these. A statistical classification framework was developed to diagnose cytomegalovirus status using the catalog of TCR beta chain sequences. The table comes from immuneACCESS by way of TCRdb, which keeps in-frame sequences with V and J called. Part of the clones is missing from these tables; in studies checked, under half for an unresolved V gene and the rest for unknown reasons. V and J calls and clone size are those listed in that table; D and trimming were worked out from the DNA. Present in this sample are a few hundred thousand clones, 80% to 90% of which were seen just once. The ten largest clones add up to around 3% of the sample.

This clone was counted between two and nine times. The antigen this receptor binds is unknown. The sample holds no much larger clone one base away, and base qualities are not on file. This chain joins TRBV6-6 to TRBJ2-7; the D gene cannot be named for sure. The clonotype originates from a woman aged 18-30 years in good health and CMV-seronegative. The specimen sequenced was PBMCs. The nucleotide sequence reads TGTGCCAGCAGTTCATCCAGCTCCTACGAGCAGTACTTC. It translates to CASSSSSSYEQYF.